This entry lists 6 T cell receptor beta chains sequenced from one sample in a study of metastatic and nonmetastatic thyroid tumors (dated by TCRdb to between 2020 and 2021). No treatment had been received by any patient before thyroid surgery. To prepare the library, PCR was applied. These reads were obtained on an Illumina HiSeq 4000. TCRdb reran the public reads through fastp at Q25 and MiXCR, keeping productive beta chains. This sample gives around 28,000 clones in total; roughly 15% of them show up just once. 4.7% of the sample rests with the top ten. Sequenced: blood. These receptors were obtained from a female donor with papillary thyroid cancer or a benign thyroid nodule (not recorded which). Some clones in this sample may be carry-over from other donors' samples.

The chain uses TRBV6-1 and TRBJ2-2; maybe TRBD1 (6 bases). The CDR3 is made up of 17 amino acids. Germline CDR1 reads MNHNS; CDR2 reads SASEGT. V was shortened by 2 bases and J by 0 bases, with 13 bases between the two germline ends. CDR3 nucleotides: TGTGCCAGCAGTGAACGTCAGGGGTCCGCGAACACCGGGGAGCTGTTTTTT. It is translated as CASSERQGSANTGELFF.

This clone was detected ten times or more. The chain uses TRBV3-1 and TRBJ2-1; D not resolved. The CDR3 is 14 residues long. The germline V and J ends were trimmed by 4 bases and 4 bases, with 11 bases remaining between them. The germline CDR1 and CDR2 sequences are LGHDT and YNNKEL (reference sequence). CDR3 sequence (DNA): TGTGCCAGCAGCCGGGGTTTCGTTTACAATGAGCAGTTCTTC. Amino acid sequence: CASSRGFVYNEQFF.

A remark on this clone: Just one base apart from a much larger clone, this may be a read error. This chain joins TRBV4-2 and TRBJ2-2; D perhaps matches TRBD2 (6 bases). This CDR3 spans 15 amino acids. Germline V gives CDR1 LGHNA, CDR2 YNFKEQ. CDR3 residues: CASSLEGAWGGELLF. CDR3 DNA: TGTGCCAGCAGCCTAGAAGGGGCTTGGGGCGGGGAGCTGCTTTTT.

Regarding this clone: A much larger clone differs from this one at a single base, so this may be a read error. The chain links TRBV18 to TRBJ2-6, with D uncertain. V dropped 1 base and J dropped 0 bases, with 13 bases sitting between them. CDR1 is KGHSH, CDR2 LQKENI, per germline. The CDR3 is made up of 18 amino acids. CDR3 protein: CASSPRYQFFSGANVLTF. The CDR3 DNA follows: TGTGCCAGCTCACCACGGTATCAGTTCTTCTCTGGGGCCAACGTCCTGACTTTC.

This clone has ten or more counts. This CDR3 is CASSQTGTGSSNQPQHF. In nucleotides, the CDR3 is TGTGCCAGCAGCCAGACCGGGACAGGGTCTAGCAATCAGCCCCAGCATTTT. V gene TRBV4-2 combines with J gene TRBJ1-5; the match to TRBD1 covers 9 bases. The CDR3 totals 17 residues. Germline V gene sequence: CDR1 LGHNA, CDR2 YNFKEQ. The ends lost 3 bases at V and 0 bases at J; junction bases unmatched: 6.

This clone was recorded many times. The genes are TRBV6-4 and TRBJ2-5; 11 nucleotides agree with TRBD1. This CDR3 is 18 amino acids long. Trimming cost V 0 bases and J 2 bases; bases outside gene matches: 8. CDR1 and CDR2 (germline): MRHNA, SNTAGT. As DNA, the CDR3 is TGTGCCAGCAGTGACTCTAAGTTTCGGGACAGGGGGCAAGAGACCCAGTACTTC. This gives the protein CASSDSKFRDRGQETQYF.